One and the same sample provided the 2 T cell receptor beta chains below, sequenced in a study of blood T cell repertoires in COVID-19. The repertoire was sequenced with immunoSEQ multiplex PCR; TCRdb's copy has only in-frame clones and lacks some. The sample yields more than 150,000 clones, approximately 79% seen once. Input material: peripheral blood. The receptors were gathered from a middle-aged man who had recovered from COVID-19.

The rearrangement joins TRBV27 to TRBJ2-6; D possibly corresponds to TRBD1 (6 bases). V was shortened by 2 bases and J by 4 bases, with 12 bases between the two germline ends. This CDR3 is built from 16 residues. Germline CDR1 and CDR2: MNHEY and SMNVEV (reference sequence). In DNA form, the CDR3 reads TGTGCCAGCAGTTTAAGGACAGTTCCAGGGGCCAACGTCCTGACTTTC. Translating it yields CASSLRTVPGANVLTF.

The CDR3 protein is CASSSSGQGPEAFF. In nucleotides, the CDR3 is TGTGCCAGCAGCTCTTCGGGACAGGGACCTGAAGCTTTCTTT. This chain links TRBV7-8 with TRBJ1-1; 9 positions match TRBD1. The CDR3 consists of 14 residues. V was pared by 4 bases and J by 6 bases, with 6 bases of the junction left unmatched. The V gene's germline CDR1 is SGHVS and CDR2 FQNEAQ.